This TCR beta chain was documented in a study of cytomegalovirus exposure and HLA in healthy donors. Whole-study results and caveats: It emerged from a later analysis that several of the most significant clusters appeared to be linked to common viral pathogens.

As to this clone: The target antigen is unknown.

V was shortened by 2 bases and J by 6 bases, with 12 bases between the two germline ends. This CDR3 is built from 14 residues. CDR1 and CDR2 (germline): LGHNA, YSLEER. 60 Vbeta and 13 Jbeta primers were used in PCR. Only in-frame clones appear in the TCRdb table, and some are missing; sequencing was by immunoSEQ multiplex PCR. The sample contains roughly 160,000 clones, 60% to 80% of which appear only once. The sequence came from a woman aged 40 to 49 in good health and CMV-seropositive. The V and J genes are TRBV4-3 and TRBJ2-3; D call uncertain. Sequenced material: PBMCs. Here the CDR3 reads CASSQTPHLDTQYF. The CDR3 nucleotides are TGCGCCAGCAGCCAAACTCCGCACCTGGATACGCAGTATTTT.